This T cell receptor beta chain was recovered during a study of CD4 T cells in relation to SARS-CoV-2 and coronaviruses. Study-wide background: Shared crossreactive spike epitopes were mapped to their HLA restriction.

Repertoires were generated with immunoSEQ multiplex PCR, while TCRdb's copy carries only in-frame clones and drops some. The sample yields some 11,000 clones, more than 75% seen once. The V gene's germline CDR1 is SNHLY and CDR2 FYNNEI. The V and J ends lost 6 bases and 1 base, in that order; junction bases with no gene match: 13. The CDR3 contains 19 residues. This rearrangement joins TRBV2 to TRBJ2-3; 13 nucleotides line up with TRBD2. This sequence was found in an adult with COVID-19. Material for sequencing was naive CD4+ T cells from PBMCs. The subset: naive CD4+ T cells isolated by negative enrichment. CDR3 amino acids: CASRLAGGHWPDGTDTQYF. The CDR3 DNA reads as TGTGCCAGCAGACTAGCGGGGGGGCATTGGCCCGATGGCACAGATACGCAGTATTTT. The complete variable domain, with remaining parts taken from reference TRBV2 and TRBJ2-3, reads EPEVTQTPSHQVTQMGQEVILRCVPISNHLYFYWYRQILGQKVEFLVSFYNNEISEKSEIFDDQFSVERPDGSNFTLKIRSTKLEDSAMYFCASRLAGGHWPDGTDTQYFGPGTRLTVL.